Presented here are 3 T cell receptor beta chains from one specimen sequenced in a study of control samples from healthy donors and cancer patients. Sequenced by immunoSEQ multiplex PCR; TCRdb stores in-frame clones only, minus some. The repertoire consists of about 130,000 clones, with 92% occurring once and the leading ten covering 0.55% to 0.6%. Sequenced: PBMCs. The receptors here all came from an older man with head and neck cancer.

This clone was observed a single time. The CDR3 region is CASSLGGRADIQYF. The CDR3 DNA follows: TGTGCCAGCAGCTTAGGCGGCAGGGCGGACATTCAGTACTTC. This sequence joins TRBV7-9 and TRBJ2-4, with a possible D match to TRBD1 (5 bases). V gave up 1 base and J gave up 8 bases, with 12 bases separating them. Germline V gene sequence: CDR1 SEHNR, CDR2 FQNEAQ (reference sequence). There are 14 residues in the CDR3.

V usage is TRBV3-1 (or the pseudogene TRBV3-2) and J usage is TRBJ2-7; the D is unclear. The CDR3 is 14 residues long. Per the germline V gene, CDR1 is LGHDT and CDR2 is YNNKEL (reference sequence). The germline V and J ends were trimmed by 6 bases and 0 bases, with 12 bases remaining between them. CDR3 DNA sequence: TGTGCCAGCAGTCGAAATAAGGGCTCCTACGAGCAGTACTTC. This sequence encodes CASSRNKGSYEQYF.

The J gene is TRBJ2-2, the V gene TRBV11-2; D remains ambiguous. CDR1 is SGHAT, CDR2 FQNNGV, per germline. V was cut by 3 bases and J by 3 bases, with 11 bases left in between. CDR3 size: 15 residues. This chain's CDR3 is CASSLVVLHTGELFF. The CDR3 DNA reads as TGTGCCAGCAGCTTGGTGGTCCTCCACACCGGGGAGCTGTTTTTT.